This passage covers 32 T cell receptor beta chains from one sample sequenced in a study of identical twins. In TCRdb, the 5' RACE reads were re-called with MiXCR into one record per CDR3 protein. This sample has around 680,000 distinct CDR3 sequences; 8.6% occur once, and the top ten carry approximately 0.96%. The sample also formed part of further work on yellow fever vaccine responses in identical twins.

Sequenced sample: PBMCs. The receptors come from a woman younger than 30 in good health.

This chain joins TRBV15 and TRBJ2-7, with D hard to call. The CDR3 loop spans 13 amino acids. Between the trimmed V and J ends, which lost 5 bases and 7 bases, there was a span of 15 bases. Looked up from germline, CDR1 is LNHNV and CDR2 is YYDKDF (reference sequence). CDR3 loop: CATSLGPSGEQYF. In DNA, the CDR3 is TGTGCCACCAGCCTCGGGCCGTCTGGGGAGCAGTACTTC.

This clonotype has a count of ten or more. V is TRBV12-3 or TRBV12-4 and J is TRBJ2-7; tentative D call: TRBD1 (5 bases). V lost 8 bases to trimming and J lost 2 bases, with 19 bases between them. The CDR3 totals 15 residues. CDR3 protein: CASALFPGLTYEQYF. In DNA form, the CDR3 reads TGTGCCAGCGCCCTCTTCCCAGGGCTTACCTACGAGCAGTACTTC.

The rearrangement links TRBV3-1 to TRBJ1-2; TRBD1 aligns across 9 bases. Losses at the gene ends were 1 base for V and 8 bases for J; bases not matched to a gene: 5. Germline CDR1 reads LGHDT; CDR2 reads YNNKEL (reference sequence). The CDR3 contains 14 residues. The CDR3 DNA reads TGTGCCAGCAGCCAAGCCCGACAGGGGGGCGGCTACACCTTC. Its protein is CASSQARQGGGYTF.

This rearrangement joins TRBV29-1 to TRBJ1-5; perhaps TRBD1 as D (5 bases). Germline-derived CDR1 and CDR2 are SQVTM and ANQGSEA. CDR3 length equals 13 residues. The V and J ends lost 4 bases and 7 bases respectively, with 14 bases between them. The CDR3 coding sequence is TGCAGCGTTGGGAGCAGGGTTGGCCAGCCCCAGCATTTT. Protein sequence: CSVGSRVGQPQHF.

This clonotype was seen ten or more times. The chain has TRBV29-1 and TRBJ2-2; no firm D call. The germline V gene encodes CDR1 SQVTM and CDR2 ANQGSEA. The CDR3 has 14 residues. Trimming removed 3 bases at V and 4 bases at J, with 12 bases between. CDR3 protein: CSVDLGYGTGELFF. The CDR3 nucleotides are TGCAGCGTTGACTTAGGGTATGGCACCGGGGAGCTGTTTTTT.

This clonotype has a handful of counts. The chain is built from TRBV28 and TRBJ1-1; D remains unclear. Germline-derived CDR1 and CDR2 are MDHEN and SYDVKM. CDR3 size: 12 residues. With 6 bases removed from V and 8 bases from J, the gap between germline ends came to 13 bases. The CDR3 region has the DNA TGTGCCAGCAGCACAAGCTACTACGAAGCTTTCTTT. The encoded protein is CASSTSYYEAFF.

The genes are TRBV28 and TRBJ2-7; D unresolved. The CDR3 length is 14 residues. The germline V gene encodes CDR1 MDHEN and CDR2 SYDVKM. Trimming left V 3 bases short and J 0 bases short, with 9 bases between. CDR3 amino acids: CASSFRSTSYEQYF. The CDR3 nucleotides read TGTGCCAGCAGTTTCCGCTCGACCTCCTACGAGCAGTACTTC. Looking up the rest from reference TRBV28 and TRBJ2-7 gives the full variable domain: DVKVTQSSRYLVKRTGEKVFLECVQDMDHENMFWYRQDPGLGLRLIYFSYDVKMKEKGDIPEGYSVSREKKERFSLILESASTNQTSMYLCASSFRSTSYEQYFGPGTRLTVT.

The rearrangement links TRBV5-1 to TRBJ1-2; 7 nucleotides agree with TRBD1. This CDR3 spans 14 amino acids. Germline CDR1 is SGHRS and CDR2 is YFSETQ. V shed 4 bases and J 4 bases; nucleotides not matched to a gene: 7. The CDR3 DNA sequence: TGCGCCAGCAGCGCCGGGACAGATTCCTATGGCTACACCTTC. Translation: CASSAGTDSYGYTF.

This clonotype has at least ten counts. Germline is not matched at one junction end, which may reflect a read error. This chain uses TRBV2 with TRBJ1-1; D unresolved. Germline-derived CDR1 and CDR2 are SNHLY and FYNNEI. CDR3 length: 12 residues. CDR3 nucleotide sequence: TGTGCCAGCAGTGAAGCGCTTCGACGGCTCGGATTT. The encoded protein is CASSEALRRLGF. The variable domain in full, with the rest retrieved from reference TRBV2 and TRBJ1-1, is EPEVTQTPSHQVTQMGQEVILRCVPISNHLYFYWYRQILGQKVEFLVSFYNNEISEKSEIFDDQFSVERPDGSNFTLKIRSTKLEDSAMYFCASSEALRRLGFGQGTRLTVV.

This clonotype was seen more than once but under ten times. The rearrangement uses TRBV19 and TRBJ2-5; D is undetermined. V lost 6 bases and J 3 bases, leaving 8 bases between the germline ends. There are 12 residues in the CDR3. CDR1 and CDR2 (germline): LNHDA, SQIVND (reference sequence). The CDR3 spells CASSNREETQYF. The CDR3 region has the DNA TGTGCCAGTAGCAACAGAGAAGAGACCCAGTACTTC.

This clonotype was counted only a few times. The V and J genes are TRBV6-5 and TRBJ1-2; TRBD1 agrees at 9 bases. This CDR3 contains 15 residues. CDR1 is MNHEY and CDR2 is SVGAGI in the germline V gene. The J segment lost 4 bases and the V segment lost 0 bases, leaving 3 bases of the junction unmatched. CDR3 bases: TGTGCCAGCAGTTACTCGCGACAGGGGGTCTATGGCTACACCTTC. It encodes CASSYSRQGVYGYTF.

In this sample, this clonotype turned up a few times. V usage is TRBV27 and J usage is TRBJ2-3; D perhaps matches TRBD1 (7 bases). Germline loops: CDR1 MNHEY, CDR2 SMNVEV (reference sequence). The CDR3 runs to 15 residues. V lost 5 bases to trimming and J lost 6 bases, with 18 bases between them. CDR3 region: CASSPRDRGGDTQYF. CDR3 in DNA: TGTGCCAGCAGTCCACGGGACAGAGGAGGGGATACGCAGTATTTT.

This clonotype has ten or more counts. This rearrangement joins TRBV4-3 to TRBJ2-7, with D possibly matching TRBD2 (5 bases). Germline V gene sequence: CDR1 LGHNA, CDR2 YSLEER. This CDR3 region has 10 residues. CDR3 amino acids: CARVSYEQYF. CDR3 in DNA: TGCGCGCGGGTCTCCTACGAGCAGTACTTC.

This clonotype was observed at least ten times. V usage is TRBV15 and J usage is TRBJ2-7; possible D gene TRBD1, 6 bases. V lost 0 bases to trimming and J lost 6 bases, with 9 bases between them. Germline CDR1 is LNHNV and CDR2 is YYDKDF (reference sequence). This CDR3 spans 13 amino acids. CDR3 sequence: CATSRDLRGEQYF. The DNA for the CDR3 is TGTGCCACCAGCAGAGATCTCAGGGGCGAGCAGTACTTC.

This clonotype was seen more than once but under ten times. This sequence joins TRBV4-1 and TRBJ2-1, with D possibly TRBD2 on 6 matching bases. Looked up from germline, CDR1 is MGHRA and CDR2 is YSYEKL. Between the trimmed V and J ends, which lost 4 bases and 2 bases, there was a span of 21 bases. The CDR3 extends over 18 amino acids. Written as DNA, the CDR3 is TGCGCCAGCAGCCCATACGACCGGAGACTAGGGGCCTACAATGAGCAGTTCTTC. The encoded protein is CASSPYDRRLGAYNEQFF.

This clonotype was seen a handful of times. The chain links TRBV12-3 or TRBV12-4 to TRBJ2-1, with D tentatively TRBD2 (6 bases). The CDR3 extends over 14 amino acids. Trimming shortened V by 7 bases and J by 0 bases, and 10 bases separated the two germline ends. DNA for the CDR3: TGTGCCAGCACGGGGGTGAGCTCCTACAATGAGCAGTTCTTC. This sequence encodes CASTGVSSYNEQFF.

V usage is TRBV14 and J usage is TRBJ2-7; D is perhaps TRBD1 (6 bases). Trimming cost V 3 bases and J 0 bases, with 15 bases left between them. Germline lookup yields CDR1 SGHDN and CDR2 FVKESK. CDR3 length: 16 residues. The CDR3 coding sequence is TGTGCCAGCAGCCATCACGACAGGAGTTACTCCTACGAGCAGTACTTC. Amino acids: CASSHHDRSYSYEQYF.

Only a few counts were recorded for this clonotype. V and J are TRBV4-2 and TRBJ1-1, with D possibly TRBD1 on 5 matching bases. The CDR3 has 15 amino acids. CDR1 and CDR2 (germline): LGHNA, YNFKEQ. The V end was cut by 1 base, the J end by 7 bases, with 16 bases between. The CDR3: CASSQAPGVLVEAFF. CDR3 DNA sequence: TGTGCCAGCAGCCAAGCTCCGGGGGTTTTAGTTGAAGCTTTCTTT.

The CDR3 loop is CASTIKGGQWTGELFF. CDR3 sequence (DNA): TGTGCCAGCACCATCAAAGGGGGACAGTGGACCGGGGAGCTGTTTTTT. This rearrangement joins TRBV7-9 to TRBJ2-2, with 7 positions matching TRBD1. This CDR3 is built from 16 residues. J was trimmed by 5 bases and V by 7 bases; bases with no gene match: 13. Germline assignment: CDR1 SEHNR and CDR2 FQNEAQ (reference sequence).

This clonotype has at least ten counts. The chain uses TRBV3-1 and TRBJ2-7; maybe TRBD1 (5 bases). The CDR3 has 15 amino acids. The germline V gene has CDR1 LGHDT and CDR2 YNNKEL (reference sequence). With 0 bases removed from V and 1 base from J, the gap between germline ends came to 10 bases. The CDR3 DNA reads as TGTGCCAGCAGCCAAGATGTGACAGTATCCTACGAGCAGTACTTC. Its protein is CASSQDVTVSYEQYF.

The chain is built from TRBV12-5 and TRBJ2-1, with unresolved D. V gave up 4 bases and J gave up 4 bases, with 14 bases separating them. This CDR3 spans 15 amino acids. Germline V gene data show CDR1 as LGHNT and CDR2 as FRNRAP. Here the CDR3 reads CASGSSVRPYNEQFF. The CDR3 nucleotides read TGTGCTAGTGGTTCATCCGTGAGACCATACAATGAGCAGTTCTTC. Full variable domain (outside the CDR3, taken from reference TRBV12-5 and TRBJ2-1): DARVTQTPRHKVTEMGQEVTMRCQPILGHNTVFWYRQTMMQGLELLAYFRNRAPLDDSGMPKDRFSAEMPDATLATLKIQPSEPRDSAVYFCASGSSVRPYNEQFFGPGTRLTVL.

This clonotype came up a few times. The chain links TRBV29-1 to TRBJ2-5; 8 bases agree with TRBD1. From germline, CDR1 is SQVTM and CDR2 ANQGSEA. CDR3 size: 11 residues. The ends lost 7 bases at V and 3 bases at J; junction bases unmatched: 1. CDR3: CSADREETQYF. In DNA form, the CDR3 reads TGCAGCGCGGACAGGGAAGAGACCCAGTACTTC.

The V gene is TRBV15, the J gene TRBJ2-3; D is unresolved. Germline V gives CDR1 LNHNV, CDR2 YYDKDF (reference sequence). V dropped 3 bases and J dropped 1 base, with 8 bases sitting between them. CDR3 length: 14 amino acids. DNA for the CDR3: TGTGCCACCAGCAGTTGGAAAGGCACAGATACGCAGTATTTT. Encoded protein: CATSSWKGTDTQYF.

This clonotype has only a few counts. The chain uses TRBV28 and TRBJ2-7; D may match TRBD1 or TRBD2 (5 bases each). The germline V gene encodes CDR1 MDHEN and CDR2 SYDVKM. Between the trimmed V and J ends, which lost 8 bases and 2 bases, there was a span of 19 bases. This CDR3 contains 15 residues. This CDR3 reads CASWGPPLEAYEQYF. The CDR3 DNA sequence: TGTGCCAGCTGGGGACCGCCCTTGGAGGCCTACGAGCAGTACTTC.

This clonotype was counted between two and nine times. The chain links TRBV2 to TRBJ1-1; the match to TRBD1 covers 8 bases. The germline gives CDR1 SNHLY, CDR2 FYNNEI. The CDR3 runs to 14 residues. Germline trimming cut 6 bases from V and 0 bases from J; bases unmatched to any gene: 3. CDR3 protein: CASRHRGLNTEAFF. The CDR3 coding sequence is TGTGCCAGCAGACACAGGGGGTTGAACACTGAAGCTTTCTTT.

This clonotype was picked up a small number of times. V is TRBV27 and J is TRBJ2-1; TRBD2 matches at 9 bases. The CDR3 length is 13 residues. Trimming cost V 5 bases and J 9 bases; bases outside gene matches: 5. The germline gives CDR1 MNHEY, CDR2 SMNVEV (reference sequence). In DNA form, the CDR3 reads TGTGCCAGCAGTAAAAGCGGGAGGCCTGAGCAGTTCTTC. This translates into CASSKSGRPEQFF.

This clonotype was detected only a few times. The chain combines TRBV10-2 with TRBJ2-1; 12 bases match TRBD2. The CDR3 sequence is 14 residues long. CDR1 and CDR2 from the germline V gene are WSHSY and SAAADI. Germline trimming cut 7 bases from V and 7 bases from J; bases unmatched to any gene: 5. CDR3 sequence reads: CASTQLAGGNEQFF. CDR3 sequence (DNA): TGCGCCAGCACCCAACTAGCGGGAGGAAATGAGCAGTTCTTC.

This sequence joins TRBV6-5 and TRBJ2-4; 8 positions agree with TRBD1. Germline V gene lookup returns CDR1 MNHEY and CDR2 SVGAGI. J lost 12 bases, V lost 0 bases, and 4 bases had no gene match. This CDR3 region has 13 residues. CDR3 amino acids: CASSYSQGATQYF. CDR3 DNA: TGTGCCAGCAGTTACTCTCAGGGGGCAACTCAGTACTTC.

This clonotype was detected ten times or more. The CDR3 region has the DNA TGTGCCAGCAGCTTTGACACCTACGAGCAGTACTTC. It specifies CASSFDTYEQYF. This chain links TRBV7-9 with TRBJ2-7; D not resolved. The germline V gene has CDR1 SEHNR and CDR2 FQNEAQ (reference sequence). CDR3 length: 12 residues. The V end was cut by 3 bases, the J end by 2 bases, with 5 bases between.

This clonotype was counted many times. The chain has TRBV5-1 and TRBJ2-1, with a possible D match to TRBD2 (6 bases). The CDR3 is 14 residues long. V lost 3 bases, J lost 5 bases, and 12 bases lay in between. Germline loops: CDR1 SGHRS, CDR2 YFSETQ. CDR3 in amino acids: CASSWASGDNEQFF. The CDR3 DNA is TGCGCCAGCAGCTGGGCATCGGGGGACAATGAGCAGTTCTTC.

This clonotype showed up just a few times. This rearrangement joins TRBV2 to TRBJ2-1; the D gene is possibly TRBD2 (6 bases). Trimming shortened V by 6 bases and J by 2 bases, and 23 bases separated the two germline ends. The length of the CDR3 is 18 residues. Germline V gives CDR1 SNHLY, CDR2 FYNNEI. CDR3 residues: CASRELVPRRATYNEQFF. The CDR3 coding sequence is TGTGCCAGCAGGGAATTAGTCCCACGGAGGGCGACCTACAATGAGCAGTTCTTC.

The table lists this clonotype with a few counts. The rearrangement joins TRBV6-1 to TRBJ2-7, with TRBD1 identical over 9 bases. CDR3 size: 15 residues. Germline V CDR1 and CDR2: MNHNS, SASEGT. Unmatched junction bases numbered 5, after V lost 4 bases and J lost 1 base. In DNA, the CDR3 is TGTGCCAGCAGTGCAACAGGGGGCTTATCCTACGAGCAGTACTTC. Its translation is CASSATGGLSYEQYF.